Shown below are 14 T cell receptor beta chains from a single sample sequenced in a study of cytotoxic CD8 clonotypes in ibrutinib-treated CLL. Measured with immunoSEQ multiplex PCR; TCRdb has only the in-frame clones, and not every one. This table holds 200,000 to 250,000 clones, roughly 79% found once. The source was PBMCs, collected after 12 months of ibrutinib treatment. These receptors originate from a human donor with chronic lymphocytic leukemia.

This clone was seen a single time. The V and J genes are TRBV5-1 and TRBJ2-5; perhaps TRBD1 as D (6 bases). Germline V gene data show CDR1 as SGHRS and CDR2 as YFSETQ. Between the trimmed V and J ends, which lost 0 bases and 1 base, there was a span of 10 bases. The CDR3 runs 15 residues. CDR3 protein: CASSLVWGPQETQYF. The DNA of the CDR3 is TGCGCCAGCAGCTTGGTTTGGGGGCCCCAAGAGACCCAGTACTTC.

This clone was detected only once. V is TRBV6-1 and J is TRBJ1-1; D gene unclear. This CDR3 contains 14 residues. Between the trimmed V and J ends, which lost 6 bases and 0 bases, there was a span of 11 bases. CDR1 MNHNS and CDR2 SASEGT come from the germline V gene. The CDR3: CASRPIRLNTEAFF. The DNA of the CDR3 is TGTGCCAGCAGACCGATCAGGTTGAACACTGAAGCTTTCTTT.

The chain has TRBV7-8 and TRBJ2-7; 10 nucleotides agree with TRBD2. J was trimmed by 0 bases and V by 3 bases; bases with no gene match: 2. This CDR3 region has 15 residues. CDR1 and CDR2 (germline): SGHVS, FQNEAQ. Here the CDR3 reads CASSFGLADSYEQYF. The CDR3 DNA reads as TGTGCCAGCAGCTTTGGACTAGCGGACTCCTACGAGCAGTACTTC.

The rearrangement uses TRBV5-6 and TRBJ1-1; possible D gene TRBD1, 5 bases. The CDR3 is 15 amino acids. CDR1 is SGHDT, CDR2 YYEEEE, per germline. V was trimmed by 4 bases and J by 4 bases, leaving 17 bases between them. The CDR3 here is CASSGPPGRGTEAFF. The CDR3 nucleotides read TGTGCCAGCAGCGGACCACCGGGACGGGGCACTGAAGCTTTCTTT.

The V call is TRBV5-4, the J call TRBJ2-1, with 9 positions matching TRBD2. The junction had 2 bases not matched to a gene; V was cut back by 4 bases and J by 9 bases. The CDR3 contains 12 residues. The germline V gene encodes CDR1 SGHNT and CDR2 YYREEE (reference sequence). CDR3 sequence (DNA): TGTGCCAGCAGCCGTAGCGGGAGTGAGCAGTTCTTC. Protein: CASSRSGSEQFF.

As DNA, the CDR3 is TGTGCCAGTTCTGCGGGTGAGCAGTTCTTC. Translated: CASSAGEQFF. This chain connects TRBV19 to TRBJ2-1; tentatively, D is TRBD2 (5 bases). The germline V and J ends were trimmed by 8 bases and 9 bases, with 8 bases remaining between them. The germline V gene has CDR1 LNHDA and CDR2 SQIVND (reference sequence). The CDR3 is made up of 10 amino acids.

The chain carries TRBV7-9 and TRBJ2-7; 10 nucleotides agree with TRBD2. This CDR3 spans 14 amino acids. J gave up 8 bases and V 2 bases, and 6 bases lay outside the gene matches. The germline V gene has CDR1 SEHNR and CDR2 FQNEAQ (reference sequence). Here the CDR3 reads CASSLRASGSKQYF. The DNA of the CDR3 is TGTGCCAGCAGCTTAAGGGCTAGCGGGAGCAAGCAGTACTTC.

CDR3 protein: CASSSYPRDSQNFGELFF. CDR3 in DNA: TGTGCCAGCAGCTCATACCCCCGGGACAGTCAAAATTTCGGGGAGCTGTTTTTT. This rearrangement joins TRBV7-6 to TRBJ2-2; 7 nucleotides match TRBD1. In germline, CDR1 is SGHVS, CDR2 FNYEAQ. Losses at the gene ends were 4 bases for V and 7 bases for J; bases not matched to a gene: 18. This CDR3 has 18 amino acids.

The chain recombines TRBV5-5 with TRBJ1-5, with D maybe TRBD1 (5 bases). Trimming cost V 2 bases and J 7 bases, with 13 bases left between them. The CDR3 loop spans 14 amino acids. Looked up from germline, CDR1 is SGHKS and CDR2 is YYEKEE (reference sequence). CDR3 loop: CASSFQGIEQPQHF. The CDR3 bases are TGTGCCAGCAGCTTCCAGGGTATTGAGCAGCCCCAGCATTTT. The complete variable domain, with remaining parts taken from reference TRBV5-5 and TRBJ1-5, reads DAGVTQSPTHLIKTRGQQVTLRCSPISGHKSVSWYQQVLGQGPQFIFQYYEKEERGRGNFPDRFSARQFPNYSSELNVNALLLGDSALYLCASSFQGIEQPQHFGDGTRLSIL.

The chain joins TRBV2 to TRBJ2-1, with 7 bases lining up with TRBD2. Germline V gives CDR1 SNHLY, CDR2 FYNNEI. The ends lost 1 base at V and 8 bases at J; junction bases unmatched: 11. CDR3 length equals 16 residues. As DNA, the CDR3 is TGTGCCAGCAGTGAAGGCTTAGCGGGTGCGTCCGATGAGCAGTTCTTC. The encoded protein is CASSEGLAGASDEQFF.

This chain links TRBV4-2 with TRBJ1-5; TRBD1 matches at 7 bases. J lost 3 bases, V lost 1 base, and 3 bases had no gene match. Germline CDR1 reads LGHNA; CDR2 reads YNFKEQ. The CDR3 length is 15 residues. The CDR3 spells CASSQGGQPNQPQHF. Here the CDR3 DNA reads TGTGCCAGCAGCCAAGGGGGACAGCCCAATCAGCCCCAGCATTTT.

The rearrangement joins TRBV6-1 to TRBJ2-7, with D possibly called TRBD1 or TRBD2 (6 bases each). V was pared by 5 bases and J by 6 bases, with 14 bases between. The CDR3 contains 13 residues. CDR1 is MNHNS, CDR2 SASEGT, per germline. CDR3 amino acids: CASSLRGLAEQYF. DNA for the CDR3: TGTGCCAGCAGTCTCCGGGGGCTGGCCGAGCAGTACTTC.

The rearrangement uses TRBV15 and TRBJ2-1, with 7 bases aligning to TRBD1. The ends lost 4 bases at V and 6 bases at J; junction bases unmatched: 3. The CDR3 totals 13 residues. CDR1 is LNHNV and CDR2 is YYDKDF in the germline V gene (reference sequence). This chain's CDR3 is CATSTNRGNEQFF. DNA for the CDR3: TGTGCCACCAGCACGAACAGGGGCAATGAGCAGTTCTTC.

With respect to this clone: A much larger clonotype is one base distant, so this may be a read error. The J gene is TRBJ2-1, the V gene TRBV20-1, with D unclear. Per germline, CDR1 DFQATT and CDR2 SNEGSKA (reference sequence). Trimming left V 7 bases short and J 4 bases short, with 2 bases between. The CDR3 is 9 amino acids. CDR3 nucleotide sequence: TGCAGTGGTTACAATGAGCAGTTCTTC. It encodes CSGYNEQFF.